This T cell receptor beta chain was profiled in a study of blood T cell repertoires in COVID-19 (dated by TCRdb to 2020 to 2021). Broadly, across the study: Samples from collaborators originated in the United States, Italy and Spain and spanned both the acute and convalescent phases of COVID-19. Where available, HLA class I and class II types were obtained from metadata supplied by the sample provider rather than from assay-based typing. The prospective study material was composed of cDNA or gDNA derived from T cells, B-cell-depleted T cells, or PBMCs. Samples came from the ongoing ImmuneRACE study (first 160 participants) plus 1,254 subjects from 6 global collaborators. A freely available public database, intended as a resource for researchers studying the immune response to SARS-CoV-2, is where the repertoires were released. Sample metadata almost always included a de-identified subject ID, COVID-19 status, age in years and sex. Subjects who had been exposed to COVID-19, were actively infected with it, or had recovered from it provided the deeply sampled blood TCRbeta repertoires that made up the dataset.

Enrolling through a virtual design, the prospective study's participants ranged in age from roughly 18 to 95 years and lived across some 22 United States geographic areas. Cohort assignment in the prospective study relied on participant-reported clinical history from a screening survey and a study questionnaire. In the prospective study, mobile phlebotomists collected whole blood, serum and a nasopharyngeal or oropharyngeal swab from each participant. Participants in the prospective study had the option to provide additional blood draws and questionnaires over a roughly two-month period. Prospective study blood samples were shipped either frozen or at room temperature before DNA extraction. The CDR3 measures 14 amino acids from cysteine to phenylalanine. Only CDR3 DNA remains: 42 bases, in frame from the first base. V is reduced by 8 bases and J by 7 bases, leaving a spacing of 17 bases between them. Sequences SEHNR (CDR1) and FQNEAQ (CDR2) are obtained from the germline V gene (reference sequence).

TCRbeta CDR3 regions were amplified from genomic DNA using the immunoSEQ Assay, a bias-controlled multiplex PCR. For the original study's pipeline: The number of nucleated cells in each sample was estimated from the amplification of reference gene primers within the assay. Sequence reads were collapsed and filtered to measure the absolute abundance of every unique TCRbeta CDR3 rearrangement. Productive Simpson clonality was computed per sample as the square root of Simpson's diversity index over productive rearrangements. TCRdb took this table from immuneACCESS and kept in-frame rearrangements with V and J called. Such tables lack part of the clones; where checked against another copy, unresolved V genes explain under half of the gap, and the rest is unexplained. V and J calls and clone size are given by that table; D and trimming were obtained from the DNA. This sample is represented by about 200,000 clones; approximately 81% of them were singletons. The ten largest clones represent about 8.9% of the sample.

With respect to this clone: Its specific antigen is unknown. Within one base of it there is no much larger clone, and no base qualities were kept.

What the authors observed across the whole study: How much clinical and demographic metadata was included differed by source and by participant, and the metadata was provided uncurated.

Input material: PBMCs or T cells enriched from blood (not recorded which). The chain joins TRBV7-9 to TRBJ2-2; TRBD2 is a possible D gene, resting on 5 matching bases. The receptor comes from a woman between 50 and 59 years old with acute COVID-19. The CDR3 reads CASERSGIGGELFF. The DNA sequence is given as TGTGCCAGCGAACGCTCCGGGATAGGCGGGGAGCTGTTTTTT. With the rest looked up from the reference TRBV7-9 and TRBJ2-2 genes rather than sequenced, the full variable domain is DTGVSQNPRHKITKRGQNVTFRCDPISEHNRLYWYRQTLGQGPEFLTYFQNEAQLEKSRLLSDRFSAERPKGSFSTLEIQRTEQGDSAMYLCASERSGIGGELFFGEGSRLTVL.